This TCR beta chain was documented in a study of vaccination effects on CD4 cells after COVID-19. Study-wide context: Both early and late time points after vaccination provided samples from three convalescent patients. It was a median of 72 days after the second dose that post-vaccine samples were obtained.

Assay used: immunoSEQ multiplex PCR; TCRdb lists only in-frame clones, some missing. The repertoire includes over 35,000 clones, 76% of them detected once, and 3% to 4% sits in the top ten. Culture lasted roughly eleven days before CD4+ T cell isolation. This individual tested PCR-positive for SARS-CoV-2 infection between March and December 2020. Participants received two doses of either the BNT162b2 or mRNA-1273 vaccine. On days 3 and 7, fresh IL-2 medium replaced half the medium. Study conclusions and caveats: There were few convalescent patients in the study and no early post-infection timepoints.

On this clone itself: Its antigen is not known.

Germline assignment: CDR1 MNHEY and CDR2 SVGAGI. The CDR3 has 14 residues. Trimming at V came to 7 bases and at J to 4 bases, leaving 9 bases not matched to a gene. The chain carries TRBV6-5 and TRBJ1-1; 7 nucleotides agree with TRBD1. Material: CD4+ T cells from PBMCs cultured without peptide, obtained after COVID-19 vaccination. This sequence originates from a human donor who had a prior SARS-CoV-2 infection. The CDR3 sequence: CASTKGGASTEAFF. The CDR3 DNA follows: TGTGCCAGCACTAAAGGGGGCGCGTCCACTGAAGCTTTCTTT.